Below are 23 T cell receptor beta chains sequenced from a single sample in a study of shared clonotypes between healthy human individuals. Assay: immunoSEQ multiplex PCR; the TCRdb copy retains only in-frame clones and omits some. The repertoire holds 2 million to 2.5 million clones, with roughly 93% as singletons. The sequencing sample was made of naive CD4+ T cells from PBMCs. Subset in this sample: CD45RA+ positively selected. These receptor sequences come from a young man in good health. Some clones in this sample may be carry-over from other donors' samples.

The rearrangement joins TRBV7-3 to TRBJ1-1; maybe TRBD1 (5 bases). With 3 bases removed from V and 3 bases from J, the gap between germline ends came to 8 bases. CDR3 length: 13 amino acids. Germline assignment: CDR1 SGHTA and CDR2 FQGTGA. The CDR3 loop is CASSFQGDTEAFF. The CDR3 DNA reads as TGTGCCAGCAGCTTCCAAGGGGACACTGAAGCTTTCTTT.

This chain links TRBV2 with TRBJ1-5; a possible D gene is TRBD1 (5 bases). Germline loops: CDR1 SNHLY, CDR2 FYNNEI. The CDR3 runs 15 residues. Trimming shortened V by 0 bases and J by 9 bases, and 15 bases separated the two germline ends. Here the CDR3 DNA reads TGTGCCAGCAGTGAAGCGCTTCAGGGATTGAGGCCCCAGCATTTT. This translates into CASSEALQGLRPQHF. The variable domain in full, completed from reference TRBV2 and TRBJ1-5, reads EPEVTQTPSHQVTQMGQEVILRCVPISNHLYFYWYRQILGQKVEFLVSFYNNEISEKSEIFDDQFSVERPDGSNFTLKIRSTKLEDSAMYFCASSEALQGLRPQHFGDGTRLSIL.

The chain uses TRBV28 and TRBJ2-6; D is unclear. CDR1 MDHEN and CDR2 SYDVKM come from the germline V gene. The CDR3 sequence is 15 residues long. Between the trimmed V and J ends, which lost 6 bases and 2 bases, there was a span of 11 bases. The CDR3 DNA reads as TGTGCCAGCAGCCCAGACTCTGCTGGGGCCAACGTCCTGACTTTC. This codes for CASSPDSAGANVLTF.

The chain recombines TRBV18 with TRBJ2-3, with D unresolved. Germline assignment: CDR1 KGHSH and CDR2 LQKENI. The germline V and J ends were trimmed by 4 bases and 4 bases, with 9 bases remaining between them. The CDR3 totals 13 residues. CDR3 loop: CASSLELADTQYF. Written as DNA, the CDR3 is TGTGCCAGCTCACTAGAGTTAGCAGATACGCAGTATTTT.

V is TRBV7-9 and J is TRBJ2-2; D possibly corresponds to TRBD2 (5 bases). Germline-derived CDR1 and CDR2 are SEHNR and FQNEAQ (reference sequence). V was cut by 1 base and J by 5 bases, with 8 bases left in between. The CDR3 runs 14 residues. The CDR3 bases are TGTGCCAGCAGCTTAGAGCCGGGAACCGGGGAGCTGTTTTTT. The encoded protein is CASSLEPGTGELFF.

This chain links TRBV11-3 with TRBJ1-3; D call uncertain. This CDR3 has 14 amino acids. Germline V gene data show CDR1 as SGHNT and CDR2 as YENEEA. V was trimmed by 5 bases and J by 4 bases, leaving 12 bases between them. Here the CDR3 DNA reads TGTGCCAGCAGCCAAGGACCGGCCGGAAACACCATATATTTT. Translated, it gives CASSQGPAGNTIYF.

The V gene is TRBV18, the J gene TRBJ2-1; 15 nucleotides agree with TRBD2. With V trimmed by 3 bases and J by 7 bases, 4 bases remained unmatched. The CDR3 loop spans 16 amino acids. CDR1 is KGHSH and CDR2 is LQKENI in the germline V gene. CDR3 DNA: TGTGCCAGCTCACCCATCGGACTAGCGGGAGGGAATGAGCAGTTCTTC. Its protein product is CASSPIGLAGGNEQFF.

The gene calls are TRBV5-1 and TRBJ2-1; 10 nucleotides line up with TRBD2. The CDR3 is 16 amino acids. With 0 bases clipped from V and 6 bases from J, the junction kept 6 bases outside the gene matches. Germline V gives CDR1 SGHRS, CDR2 YFSETQ. CDR3: CASSLVGSGRVNEQFF. CDR3 sequence (DNA): TGCGCCAGCAGCTTGGTAGGCAGCGGGAGGGTCAATGAGCAGTTCTTC.

The gene calls are TRBV30 and TRBJ2-7, with D perhaps matching TRBD1 or TRBD2 (5 bases each). The CDR3 is made up of 21 amino acids. V lost 0 bases and J 3 bases, leaving 33 bases between the germline ends. Germline values: CDR1 GTSNPN, CDR2 SVGIG (reference sequence). In nucleotides, the CDR3 is TGTGCCTGGAGTGTACCCCGAGGGGTTGCGCGATCTACCTTGGCGCGCTACGAGCAGTACTTC. Its protein product is CAWSVPRGVARSTLARYEQYF.

The CDR3 reads CSVARARSYEQYF. The CDR3 DNA is TGCAGCGTTGCCAGGGCTAGATCCTACGAGCAGTACTTC. V is TRBV29-1 and J is TRBJ2-5, with D possibly matching TRBD1 (5 bases). With the DNA end fitting TRBJ2-7 better, the J assignment may be wrong. Germline V gene sequence: CDR1 SQVTM, CDR2 ANQGSEA. The length of the CDR3 is 13 residues.

The genes are TRBV7-2 and TRBJ1-5; D is ambiguous. The CDR3 contains 15 residues. The V gene's germline CDR1 is SGHTA and CDR2 FQGNSA. Trimming left V 2 bases short and J 4 bases short, with 12 bases between. The CDR3 protein is CASSLRPGQNQPQHF. The CDR3, as DNA: TGTGCCAGCAGCTTAAGGCCGGGCCAGAATCAGCCCCAGCATTTT.

For this clone: This sample also contains other DNA sequences that code for the same CDR3. This rearrangement joins TRBV9 to TRBJ1-2; 8 bases are shared with TRBD1. CDR1 and CDR2 from the germline V gene are SGDLS and YYNGEE. This CDR3 is 14 amino acids long. V dropped 1 base and J dropped 4; count of bases not matched to a gene: 3. The CDR3 DNA reads TGTGCCAGCAGCGTACAGGGGGCCAGCTATGGCTACACCTTC. It codes for CASSVQGASYGYTF. Based on the CDR3 plus reference TRBV9 and TRBJ1-2, the full variable domain is DSGVTQTPKHLITATGQRVTLRCSPRSGDLSVYWYQQSLDQGLQFLIQYYNGEERAKGNILERFSAQQFPDLHSELNLSSLELGDSALYFCASSVQGASYGYTFGSGTRLTVV.

The gene calls are TRBV18 and TRBJ1-2; no reliable D call. V dropped 10 bases and J dropped 2 bases, with 14 bases sitting between them. This CDR3 is 13 amino acids long. Germline loops: CDR1 KGHSH, CDR2 LQKENI. CDR3 region: CATSTDLNYGYTF. The CDR3 coding sequence is TGTGCCACCTCGACCGACTTAAACTATGGCTACACCTTC.

The V and J genes are TRBV6-5 and TRBJ2-7; TRBD2 matches 9 bases. CDR3 length: 14 amino acids. The V and J ends lost 6 bases and 2 bases, in that order; junction bases with no gene match: 5. Germline CDR1 MNHEY, CDR2 SVGAGI. CDR3 amino acids: CASRKAGGTYEQYF. The CDR3 region has the DNA TGTGCCAGCAGAAAAGCGGGGGGCACCTACGAGCAGTACTTC.

The chain joins TRBV27 to TRBJ2-1; D remains unclear. The CDR3 spans 11 residues. Trimming removed 4 bases from V and 5 bases from J, with 3 bases in between. Germline CDR1 and CDR2: MNHEY and SMNVEV (reference sequence). This CDR3 reads CASSSHNEQFF. In DNA form, the CDR3 reads TGTGCCAGCAGTTCCCACAATGAGCAGTTCTTC.

The CDR3, as DNA: TGTGCCAGCGCTGAGTTGCTCCAAGAGACCCAGTACTTC. Translation: CASAELLQETQYF. The rearrangement links TRBV7-2 to TRBJ2-5, with unresolved D. Germline V gene data show CDR1 as SGHTA and CDR2 as FQGNSA. The CDR3 covers 13 residues. The V and J ends lost 8 bases and 1 base respectively, with 11 bases between them.

This chain uses TRBV9 with TRBJ1-2, with a weak D call TRBD1 (6 bases). Germline assignment: CDR1 SGDLS and CDR2 YYNGEE. The V end was cut by 3 bases, the J end by 1 base, with 25 bases between. The CDR3 runs 19 residues. Written as DNA, the CDR3 is TGTGCCAGCAGCGCCCACGCCGGGACATCGGCCGGGGTTAACTATGGCTACACCTTC. It codes for CASSAHAGTSAGVNYGYTF. The full variable domain, its missing parts supplied by reference TRBV9 and TRBJ1-2, is DSGVTQTPKHLITATGQRVTLRCSPRSGDLSVYWYQQSLDQGLQFLIQYYNGEERAKGNILERFSAQQFPDLHSELNLSSLELGDSALYFCASSAHAGTSAGVNYGYTFGSGTRLTVV.

CDR3 coding DNA: TGTGCCAGCAGTTTGACCTCCGGGAGCACTGAAGCTTTCTTT. Translation: CASSLTSGSTEAFF. The V gene is TRBV6-5, the J gene TRBJ1-1, with D unresolved. CDR1 and CDR2 from the germline V gene are MNHEY and SVGAGI. The V gene lost 4 bases and the J gene lost 4 bases, with 13 bases spanning the gap. The CDR3 has 14 amino acids.

The CDR3 spells CASSLLAGEIYNEQFF. CDR3 DNA: TGTGCCAGCAGCCTCCTAGCGGGAGAAATCTACAATGAGCAGTTCTTC. The J gene is TRBJ2-1, the V gene TRBV6-6; TRBD2 matches at 10 bases. CDR1 and CDR2 from the germline V gene are MNHNY and SVGAGI (reference sequence). This CDR3 comprises 16 residues. Trimming removed 6 bases from V and 3 bases from J; junction bases left unmatched: 8.

V usage is TRBV7-2 and J usage is TRBJ2-7; 16 bases map to TRBD2. This CDR3 spans 16 amino acids. V lost 4 bases and J lost 5; bases outside the gene matches: 5. The germline CDR1 and CDR2 sequences are SGHTA and FQGNSA. The CDR3 here is CASSSLGLAGGNEQYF. The CDR3 DNA is TGTGCCAGCAGCTCATTGGGACTAGCGGGAGGGAACGAGCAGTACTTC.

V and J are TRBV11-2 and TRBJ1-2, with 8 bases identical to TRBD1. Germline values: CDR1 SGHAT, CDR2 FQNNGV. The CDR3 extends over 16 amino acids. The ends lost 5 bases at V and 4 bases at J; junction bases unmatched: 12. CDR3 sequence (DNA): TGTGCCAGCAGCCTAAACAGGGGGTTCAGGGTCTATGGCTACACCTTC. Translation: CASSLNRGFRVYGYTF.

As for this clone: Other DNA sequences in the same sample also yield this CDR3. The chain combines TRBV19 with TRBJ1-3, with D unclear. Per germline, CDR1 LNHDA and CDR2 SQIVND (reference sequence). V was clipped by 3 bases and J by 4 bases, with 10 bases between them. The CDR3 has 14 residues. DNA of the CDR3: TGTGCCAGTAGTATCCCGGGGTCGGGAAACACCATATATTTT. Translation: CASSIPGSGNTIYF.

The rearrangement uses TRBV6-1 and TRBJ2-1; 15 nucleotides line up with TRBD2. Germline-derived CDR1 and CDR2 are MNHNS and SASEGT. This CDR3 is 20 amino acids long. Trimming removed 1 base from V and 8 bases from J; junction bases left unmatched: 15. The CDR3, as DNA: TGTGCCAGCAGTGAAGAGGTATCCGGGACTAGCGGGAGGCTCGTGGATGAGCAGTTCTTC. Its translation: CASSEEVSGTSGRLVDEQFF.